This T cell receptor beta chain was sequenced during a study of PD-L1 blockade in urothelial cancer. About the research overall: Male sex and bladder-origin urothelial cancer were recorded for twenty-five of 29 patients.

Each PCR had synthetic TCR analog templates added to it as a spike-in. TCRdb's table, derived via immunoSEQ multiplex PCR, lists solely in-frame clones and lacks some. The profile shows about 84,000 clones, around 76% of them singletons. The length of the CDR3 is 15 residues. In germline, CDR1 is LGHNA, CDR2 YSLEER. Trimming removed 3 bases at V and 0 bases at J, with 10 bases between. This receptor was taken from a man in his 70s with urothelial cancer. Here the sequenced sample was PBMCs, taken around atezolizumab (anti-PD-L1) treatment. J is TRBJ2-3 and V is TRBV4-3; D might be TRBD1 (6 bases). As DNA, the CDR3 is TGCGCCAGCAGCCAGGACAGACGAAGCACAGATACGCAGTATTTT. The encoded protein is CASSQDRRSTDTQYF.